The present T cell receptor (beta chain) was sequenced within a study of shared clonotypes between healthy human individuals. Assay used: immunoSEQ multiplex PCR; TCRdb lists only in-frame clones, some missing. The sample has under 1 million clones, about 96% seen once. CDR3 length: 13 residues. Trimming left V 7 bases short and J 3 bases short, with 13 bases between. Per the germline V gene, CDR1 is SGHTA and CDR2 is FQGNSA. Naive CD8 populations comprised CD45RO-negative cells positively selected for CCR7, excluding terminally differentiated effector memory CD45RA+ cells. This rearrangement joins TRBV7-2 to TRBJ2-7, with no clear D. The specimen sequenced was naive CD8+ T cells sorted from blood. This sequence was found in a man aged 25 to 40 in good health. CDR3 in amino acids: CASTDGYYYEQYF. The DNA for the CDR3 is TGTGCCAGCACCGACGGATACTACTACGAGCAGTACTTC. Supplemented by reference TRBV7-2 and TRBJ2-7, the full variable domain reads GAGVSQSPSNKVTEKGKDVELRCDPISGHTALYWYRQSLGQGLEFLIYFQGNSAPDKSGLPSDRFSAERTGGSVSTLTIQRTQQEDSAVYLCASTDGYYYEQYFGPGTRLTVT.